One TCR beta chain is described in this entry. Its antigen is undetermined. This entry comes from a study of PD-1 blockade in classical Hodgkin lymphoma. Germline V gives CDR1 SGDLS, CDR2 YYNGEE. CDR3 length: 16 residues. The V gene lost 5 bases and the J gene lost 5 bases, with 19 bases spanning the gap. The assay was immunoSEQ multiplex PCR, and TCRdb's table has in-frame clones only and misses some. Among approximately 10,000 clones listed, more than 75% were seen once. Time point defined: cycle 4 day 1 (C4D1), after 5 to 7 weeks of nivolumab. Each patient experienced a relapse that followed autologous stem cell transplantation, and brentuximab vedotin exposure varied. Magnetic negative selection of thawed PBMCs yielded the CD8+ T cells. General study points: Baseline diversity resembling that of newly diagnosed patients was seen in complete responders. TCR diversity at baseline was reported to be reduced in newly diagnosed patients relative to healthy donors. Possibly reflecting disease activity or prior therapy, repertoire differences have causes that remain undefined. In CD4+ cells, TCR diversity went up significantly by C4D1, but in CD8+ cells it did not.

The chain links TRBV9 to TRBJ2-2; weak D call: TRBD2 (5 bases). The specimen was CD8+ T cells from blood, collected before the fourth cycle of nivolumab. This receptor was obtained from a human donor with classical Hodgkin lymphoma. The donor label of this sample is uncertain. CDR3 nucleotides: TGTGCCAGCAGTCAATCCGGGCCCCCGGGGACCGGGGAGCTGTTTTTT. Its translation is CASSQSGPPGTGELFF.